The next 25 T cell receptor beta chains were all read from a single sample in a study of blood T cell repertoires in COVID-19. Profiled with immunoSEQ multiplex PCR; TCRdb holds only in-frame clones, not every one. The table shows 30,000 to 40,000 clones, with 90% occurring only once. Specimen: peripheral blood. These receptor sequences come from a man in his fifties or sixties with active or convalescent COVID-19.

The chain recombines TRBV29-1 with TRBJ2-7; TRBD1 agrees at 7 bases. Germline CDR1 reads SQVTM; CDR2 reads ANQGSEA. The CDR3 is 13 residues long. The V and J ends lost 6 bases and 3 bases, in that order; junction bases with no gene match: 8. The CDR3 protein is CSVDPDRDYEQYF. The CDR3 bases are TGCAGCGTCGACCCCGACAGGGACTACGAGCAGTACTTC.

The rearrangement uses TRBV30 and TRBJ2-3, with D perhaps matching TRBD1 (5 bases). The V gene's germline CDR1 is GTSNPN and CDR2 SVGIG (reference sequence). The CDR3 has 12 residues. V was shortened by 5 bases and J by 0 bases, with 6 bases between the two germline ends. The DNA for the CDR3 is TGTGCCTGGGACAGAAGCACAGATACGCAGTATTTT. Encoded protein: CAWDRSTDTQYF.

The CDR3 loop is CASSSPIFAGAHNEQFF. The CDR3, as DNA: TGTGCCAGCAGCTCGCCGATTTTCGCGGGCGCTCACAATGAGCAGTTCTTC. The chain uses TRBV11-2 and TRBJ2-1, with a possible D match to TRBD2 (5 bases). Germline CDR1 SGHAT, CDR2 FQNNGV. V was cut by 4 bases and J by 5 bases, with 21 bases left in between. This CDR3 has 17 amino acids.

The genes are TRBV9 and TRBJ1-1; D is perhaps TRBD1 (5 bases). Germline CDR1 and CDR2: SGDLS and YYNGEE. Trimming stripped 4 bases from V and 5 bases from J, with 15 bases between. This CDR3 has 14 amino acids. The CDR3 DNA is TGTGCCAGCAGCCCAGGGTGGGCGAGGACTGAAGCTTTCTTT. This translates into CASSPGWARTEAFF. Filled out from reference TRBV9 and TRBJ1-1, the complete variable domain reads DSGVTQTPKHLITATGQRVTLRCSPRSGDLSVYWYQQSLDQGLQFLIQYYNGEERAKGNILERFSAQQFPDLHSELNLSSLELGDSALYFCASSPGWARTEAFFGQGTRLTVV.

This clone was observed a single time. The gene calls are TRBV29-1 and TRBJ2-2; D perhaps matches TRBD2 (6 bases). Germline-derived CDR1 and CDR2 are SQVTM and ANQGSEA. The CDR3 has 14 amino acids. The germline V and J ends were trimmed by 6 bases and 5 bases, with 16 bases remaining between them. This chain's CDR3 is CSVSGLQTTGELFF. DNA for the CDR3: TGCAGCGTCTCGGGACTCCAAACGACCGGGGAGCTGTTTTTT.

The genes are TRBV5-1 and TRBJ2-1, with D maybe TRBD2 (5 bases). This CDR3 comprises 12 residues. Per germline, CDR1 SGHRS and CDR2 YFSETQ. Deletions cut 2 bases from V and 7 bases from J, with 7 bases between. The CDR3 DNA reads as TGCGCCAGCAGCTTTAGAGGGAATGAGCAGTTCTTC. This codes for CASSFRGNEQFF. Variable domain in full (rest from reference TRBV5-1 and TRBJ2-1): KAGVTQTPRYLIKTRGQQVTLSCSPISGHRSVSWYQQTPGQGLQFLFEYFSETQRNKGNFPGRFSGRQFSNSRSEMNVSTLELGDSALYLCASSFRGNEQFFGPGTRLTVL.

The V and J genes are TRBV5-1 and TRBJ1-1, with TRBD1 identical over 8 bases. The CDR3 contains 14 residues. CDR1 SGHRS and CDR2 YFSETQ come from the germline V gene. After removal of 4 bases from V and 3 bases from J, the junction contained 5 bases not matched to a gene. The CDR3 protein is CASSPRGRDTEAFF. The CDR3 DNA reads as TGCGCCAGCAGCCCCAGGGGGCGCGACACTGAAGCTTTCTTT.

Only a few counts were recorded for this clone. The rearrangement links TRBV11-2 to TRBJ2-1; TRBD1 aligns across 9 bases. V dropped 7 bases and J dropped 9; count of bases not matched to a gene: 10. Looked up from germline, CDR1 is SGHAT and CDR2 is FQNNGV. The CDR3 loop spans 14 amino acids. This CDR3 is CASKTGTGSVEQFF. CDR3 DNA: TGTGCCAGCAAAACCGGGACAGGGTCCGTTGAGCAGTTCTTC.

The chain is built from TRBV24-1 and TRBJ1-1; 7 positions match TRBD1. CDR3 size: 20 residues. In germline, CDR1 is KGHDR, CDR2 SFDVKD. The J segment lost 1 base and the V segment lost 2 bases, leaving 18 bases of the junction unmatched. CDR3 residues: CATSDSPATGFLSWNTEAFF. The CDR3 coding sequence is TGTGCCACCAGTGATTCCCCCGCGACAGGGTTTTTGAGTTGGAACACTGAAGCTTTCTTT.

The CDR3 bases are TGTGCCAGCAGTTACTACAGGGATCAGCCCCGGTTCTTC. Its translation: CASSYYRDQPRFF. The chain recombines TRBV6-6 with TRBJ2-1, with D perhaps matching TRBD1 (6 bases). The V gene's germline CDR1 is MNHNY and CDR2 SVGAGI (reference sequence). The V and J ends lost 1 base and 15 bases respectively, with 16 bases between them. This CDR3 comprises 13 residues.

The genes are TRBV19 and TRBJ1-3, with a tentative D call TRBD1 (5 bases). CDR1 LNHDA and CDR2 SQIVND come from the germline V gene (reference sequence). Trimming took off 8 bases at V and 2 bases at J, with 16 bases between the two ends. The CDR3 runs to 15 residues. As DNA, the CDR3 is TGTGCCAGTCGCGGGGGGTTAGACCCTGGAAACACCATATATTTT. Protein product: CASRGGLDPGNTIYF.

Worth noting for this clone: The sample holds other DNA sequences that translate to the same CDR3. CDR3 in DNA: TGTGCCAGCTCACCGGGACAAGACACTGAAGCTTTCTTT. Translation: CASSPGQDTEAFF. The chain couples TRBV18 to TRBJ1-1; D might be TRBD1 (6 bases). CDR3 length: 13 residues. V lost 3 bases, J lost 3 bases, and 8 bases lay in between. The V gene's germline CDR1 is KGHSH and CDR2 LQKENI.

V and J are TRBV30 and TRBJ1-1, with a tentative D call TRBD1 (5 bases). V lost 4 bases and J 7 bases, leaving 22 bases between the germline ends. There are 15 residues in the CDR3. Germline-derived CDR1 and CDR2 are GTSNPN and SVGIG (reference sequence). The CDR3 protein is CAWNGRGGHLSEAFF. CDR3 coding DNA: TGTGCCTGGAACGGGAGGGGAGGGCACCTCAGTGAAGCTTTCTTT.

V gene TRBV7-9 combines with J gene TRBJ2-1; a weak D match, TRBD2 (6 bases). Germline V gives CDR1 SEHNR, CDR2 FQNEAQ (reference sequence). Trimming took 6 bases from V and 0 from J, leaving 18 bases between them. This CDR3 has 17 amino acids. CDR3 in DNA: TGTGCCAGCAGGGCTAGGGGACTTGGAGGCTCCTACAATGAGCAGTTCTTC. Encoded protein: CASRARGLGGSYNEQFF.

The chain carries TRBV7-9 and TRBJ1-1; unclear D gene. Germline V gene data show CDR1 as SEHNR and CDR2 as FQNEAQ (reference sequence). The length of the CDR3 is 18 residues. The V end lost 1 base, the J end lost 0 bases, and 18 bases lay between the germline ends. This chain's CDR3 is CASSLGRFGQRMNTEAFF. For the CDR3, the DNA is TGTGCCAGCAGCTTAGGACGTTTTGGGCAGCGGATGAACACTGAAGCTTTCTTT.

The V gene is TRBV7-8, the J gene TRBJ2-3; 7 bases agree with TRBD1. CDR1 and CDR2 from the germline V gene are SGHVS and FQNEAQ. V lost 2 bases, J lost 3 bases, and 2 bases stayed unmatched. CDR3 length equals 14 residues. CDR3 nucleotides: TGTGCCAGCAGCTTAAGGGACAGAACAGATACGCAGTATTTT. It yields the protein CASSLRDRTDTQYF.

The rearrangement joins TRBV15 to TRBJ2-2; 7 positions match TRBD2. V trimming: 9 bases; J trimming: 6 bases; junction bases outside the gene matches: 10. The CDR3 spans 14 residues. Germline CDR1 LNHNV, CDR2 YYDKDF (reference sequence). The CDR3 DNA reads TGTGCCACGGGGAGGGGAGGGAGCGCCGGGGAGCTGTTTTTT. Residues: CATGRGGSAGELFF.

The chain is built from TRBV19 and TRBJ2-1; 11 bases fit TRBD2. Germline values: CDR1 LNHDA, CDR2 SQIVND (reference sequence). The CDR3 is 15 amino acids. V lost 7 bases, J lost 7 bases, and 9 bases stayed unmatched. The CDR3 region has the DNA TGTGCCAGTACCCCACTAGCGGGAGTTGGGAATGAGCAGTTCTTC. It specifies CASTPLAGVGNEQFF.

This clone was seen once. The rearrangement uses TRBV3-1 (or the pseudogene TRBV3-2) and TRBJ2-7, with D perhaps TRBD1 (6 bases). CDR3 length equals 13 residues. CDR1 LGHDT and CDR2 YNNKEL come from the germline V gene (reference sequence). V shed 2 bases and J shed 6 bases, with 11 bases lying between them. DNA of the CDR3: TGTGCCAGCAGCCAACATCAGGGGCGCGAGCAGTACTTC. This sequence encodes CASSQHQGREQYF.

The rearrangement links TRBV7-2 to TRBJ2-5; possibly TRBD1 for D (6 bases). Germline loops: CDR1 SGHTA, CDR2 FQGNSA. The V and J ends lost 5 bases and 5 bases respectively, with 15 bases between them. This CDR3 has 14 amino acids. The CDR3 protein is CASSVSGQGETQYF. CDR3 DNA: TGTGCCAGCAGCGTGTCGGGCCAGGGGGAGACCCAGTACTTC.

The chain couples TRBV27 to TRBJ2-7, with 7 bases lining up with TRBD2. J was trimmed by 3 bases and V by 2 bases; bases with no gene match: 1. The V gene's germline CDR1 is MNHEY and CDR2 SMNVEV (reference sequence). CDR3 size: 13 residues. The CDR3 is CASSLAGVYEQYF. DNA for the CDR3: TGTGCCAGCAGTTTAGCGGGAGTCTACGAGCAGTACTTC.

The J gene is TRBJ2-7, the V gene TRBV10-1; 9 nucleotides align to TRBD2. The trim removed 4 bases at V and 2 bases at J, leaving 6 bases unmatched. This CDR3 spans 15 amino acids. Germline-derived CDR1 and CDR2 are WNHNN and SYGVQD (reference sequence). The CDR3 nucleotides read TGCGCCAGCAGTGCAAGGGGACTAGCTACCTACGAGCAGTACTTC. Protein sequence: CASSARGLATYEQYF.

The rearrangement uses TRBV20-1 and TRBJ2-5, with 7 bases identical to TRBD2. The CDR3 totals 14 residues. The trim removed 3 bases at V and 0 bases at J, leaving 4 bases unmatched. Germline lookup yields CDR1 DFQATT and CDR2 SNEGSKA (reference sequence). Here the CDR3 DNA reads TGCAGTGCTAGTAGGGAGGGGTACCAAGAGACCCAGTACTTC. Amino acids: CSASREGYQETQYF.

The chain joins TRBV28 to TRBJ2-3; 11 bases are a match to TRBD1. J was trimmed by 6 bases and V by 6 bases; bases with no gene match: 5. The CDR3 contains 14 residues. CDR1 is MDHEN, CDR2 SYDVKM, per germline. CDR3 coding DNA: TGTGCCAGCAGCCGGGACAGGGGGTTGGATACGCAGTATTTT. It is translated as CASSRDRGLDTQYF. Complete variable domain (other parts from reference TRBV28 and TRBJ2-3): DVKVTQSSRYLVKRTGEKVFLECVQDMDHENMFWYRQDPGLGLRLIYFSYDVKMKEKGDIPEGYSVSREKKERFSLILESASTNQTSMYLCASSRDRGLDTQYFGPGTRLTVL.

This clone was detected only once. The chain joins TRBV12-3 or TRBV12-4 to TRBJ1-1; 7 positions match TRBD1. J lost 7 bases, V lost 5 bases, and 7 bases had no gene match. The length of the CDR3 is 13 residues. In DNA form, the CDR3 reads TGTGCCAGCAGTCCGCAGGGGGTAATTGAAGCTTTCTTT. It specifies CASSPQGVIEAFF.